These 23 T cell receptor beta chains originate from one sample sequenced in a study of patients and donors after allogeneic stem cell transplantation. TCRdb redid the calling of the RT-PCR reads with MiXCR, one entry per CDR3 protein. The sample yields more than 850,000 distinct CDR3 sequences, roughly 18% seen once. Sequences were obtained from blood, either unsorted or a sorted T cell fraction (not recorded which). All receptors come from a human donor who was either an allogeneic HSCT recipient or a stem cell or donor lymphocyte infusion donor (not recorded which). It is not recorded whose cells these are; they may come from a transplant donor.

This clonotype has more than one count but fewer than ten. V gene TRBV12-3 or TRBV12-4 combines with J gene TRBJ1-5; D is uncertain. The CDR3 contains 15 residues. V lost 1 base to trimming and J lost 2 bases, with 9 bases between them. The CDR3 is CASSLEVGGNQPQHF. CDR3 DNA: TGTGCCAGCAGTTTAGAGGTAGGCGGCAATCAGCCCCAGCATTTT.

This chain uses TRBV7-9 with TRBJ1-1; D might be TRBD1 (5 bases). The CDR3 has 16 residues. Deletions cut 5 bases from V and 1 base from J, with 17 bases between. Germline-derived CDR1 and CDR2 are SEHNR and FQNEAQ (reference sequence). The CDR3 DNA follows: TGTGCCAGCAGCCCCCTTGGGGGAGGGCCGAACACTGAAGCTTTCTTT. Translation gives CASSPLGGGPNTEAFF.

The chain couples TRBV7-9 to TRBJ1-1; D gene unclear. The V end lost 5 bases, the J end lost 0 bases, and 7 bases lay between the germline ends. CDR3 length: 13 residues. CDR1 SEHNR and CDR2 FQNEAQ come from the germline V gene (reference sequence). The CDR3 bases are TGTGCCAGCAGCAATTTCATGAACACTGAAGCTTTCTTT. It codes for CASSNFMNTEAFF.

This clonotype was detected a few times. The rearrangement uses TRBV14 and TRBJ1-1; D is possibly TRBD1 (5 bases). The CDR3 covers 13 residues. Trimming stripped 3 bases from V and 5 bases from J, with 10 bases between. Per germline, CDR1 SGHDN and CDR2 FVKESK. The CDR3 sequence is CASSHGGVTEAFF. CDR3 coding DNA: TGTGCCAGCAGCCATGGGGGGGTGACTGAAGCTTTCTTT.

This clonotype has a handful of counts. The chain links TRBV7-9 to TRBJ2-3, with 9 bases aligning to TRBD2. CDR1 SEHNR and CDR2 FQNEAQ come from the germline V gene (reference sequence). This CDR3 is 15 amino acids long. Trimming took 8 bases from V and 4 from J; bases not matched to a gene: 10. CDR3 in DNA: TGTGCCAGCGAAGAGTGGCGGGGGGGCTCAGATACGCAGTATTTT. It yields the protein CASEEWRGGSDTQYF.

In its sample, this clonotype was seen a few times. V is TRBV11-3 and J is TRBJ2-1, with D hard to call. Germline V lookup: CDR1 SGHNT, CDR2 YENEEA. Trimming removed 5 bases at V and 7 bases at J, with 15 bases between. This CDR3 spans 14 amino acids. This CDR3 is CASSQTAFDNEQFF. The CDR3 DNA is TGTGCCAGCAGCCAGACCGCCTTCGATAATGAGCAGTTCTTC.

This clonotype was observed a few times. This chain connects TRBV20-1 to TRBJ1-2, with D unclear. CDR3 length: 12 amino acids. V shed 5 bases and J shed 7 bases, with 14 bases lying between them. Germline CDR1 is DFQATT and CDR2 is SNEGSKA (reference sequence). The CDR3 nucleotides are TGCAGTGCTGACCCGATTCTGGGTGGCTACACCTTC. Residues: CSADPILGGYTF.

This clonotype showed up many times. The chain has TRBV20-1 and TRBJ2-3, with unresolved D. The CDR3 runs 14 residues. Trimming left V 0 bases short and J 4 bases short, with 11 bases between. Germline values: CDR1 DFQATT, CDR2 SNEGSKA (reference sequence). In DNA form, the CDR3 reads TGCAGTGCTAGAGATCCCCGAGGACCAGATACGCAGTATTTT. Translating it yields CSARDPRGPDTQYF.

This clonotype has a handful of counts. The chain has TRBV27 and TRBJ2-7; TRBD1 matches 10 bases. The V and J ends lost 4 bases and 3 bases, in that order; junction bases with no gene match: 3. Germline CDR1 is MNHEY and CDR2 is SMNVEV (reference sequence). The CDR3 is 14 residues long. The chain's CDR3 is CASSWTGGGYEQYF. The CDR3 nucleotides read TGTGCCAGCAGTTGGACAGGGGGGGGCTACGAGCAGTACTTC.

This clonotype was observed a handful of times. This rearrangement joins TRBV14 to TRBJ2-7; 12 positions match TRBD2. Germline V gives CDR1 SGHDN, CDR2 FVKESK. V lost 2 bases, J lost 9 bases, and 5 bases stayed unmatched. This CDR3 has 14 amino acids. In DNA, the CDR3 is TGTGCCAGCAGCCAATCTAGCGGGAGGGCCTGGCAGTACTTC. Translated, it gives CASSQSSGRAWQYF. Based on the CDR3 plus reference TRBV14 and TRBJ2-7, the full variable domain is EAGVTQFPSHSVIEKGQTVTLRCDPISGHDNLYWYRRVMGKEIKFLLHFVKESKQDESGMPNNRFLAERTGGTYSTLKVQPAELEDSGVYFCASSQSSGRAWQYFGPGTRLTVT.

The rearrangement uses TRBV7-9 and TRBJ2-2, with TRBD1 matching over 8 bases. The germline CDR1 and CDR2 sequences are SEHNR and FQNEAQ (reference sequence). The CDR3 has 16 amino acids. V trimming: 3 bases; J trimming: 5 bases; junction bases outside the gene matches: 8. CDR3 nucleotides: TGTGCCAGCAGCTTGAGGCGACAGGGGAGAACCGGGGAGCTGTTTTTT. Translating gives CASSLRRQGRTGELFF.

This clonotype has a handful of counts. V usage is TRBV12-3 or TRBV12-4 and J usage is TRBJ2-5; TRBD2 is a possible D gene (6 bases). The length of the CDR3 is 15 residues. Trimming stripped 0 bases from V and 5 bases from J, with 13 bases between. CDR3 bases: TGTGCCAGCAGTTTAGCGCTAGCGAGCGAGGAGACCCAGTACTTC. Translated, it gives CASSLALASEETQYF.

Details on this clonotype: The junction departs from the called germline gene at one end, perhaps through a read error. The genes are TRBV11-3 and TRBJ1-1; the match to TRBD1 covers 7 bases. From germline, CDR1 is SGHNT and CDR2 YENEEA. CDR3 size: 12 residues. CDR3: CASRSRGVKALF. The CDR3 nucleotides read TGTGCCAGCAGGTCCAGGGGGGTGAAAGCTTTATTT.

The sample holds many counts of this clonotype. The chain has TRBV7-9 and TRBJ2-7, with D tentatively TRBD1 or TRBD2 (6 bases each). The CDR3 extends over 14 amino acids. Germline V gene lookup returns CDR1 SEHNR and CDR2 FQNEAQ (reference sequence). Trimming left V 1 base short and J 1 base short, with 8 bases between. The CDR3 loop reads CASSLVGGSYEQYF. In DNA form, the CDR3 reads TGTGCCAGCAGCTTAGTAGGGGGGTCCTACGAGCAGTACTTC.

This clonotype has more than one count but fewer than ten. DNA of the CDR3: TGCGCCAGCAGCCAAGATAGGGCAGGGAGTAGCTATGGCTACACCTTC. Its protein is CASSQDRAGSSYGYTF. The J gene is TRBJ1-2, the V gene TRBV4-3, with a weak D call TRBD1 (5 bases). There are 16 residues in the CDR3. With 0 bases removed from V and 4 bases from J, the gap between germline ends came to 15 bases. The germline V gene has CDR1 LGHNA and CDR2 YSLEER.

Comments on this clonotype: A much larger clone lies a single base off, so this may be a read error. The chain combines TRBV2 with TRBJ2-1; TRBD1 is a possible D gene (5 bases). Germline CDR1 is SNHLY and CDR2 is FYNNEI. CDR3 length equals 13 residues. Trimming removed 3 bases from V and 3 bases from J, with 6 bases in between. The CDR3 nucleotides read TGTGCCAGCAGTGACAGGGACTACAATGAGCAGTTCTTC. Its protein product is CASSDRDYNEQFF. The complete variable domain, with remaining parts taken from reference TRBV2 and TRBJ2-1, reads EPEVTQTPSHQVTQMGQEVILRCVPISNHLYFYWYRQILGQKVEFLVSFYNNEISEKSEIFDDQFSVERPDGSNFTLKIRSTKLEDSAMYFCASSDRDYNEQFFGPGTRLTVL.

The chain couples TRBV2 to TRBJ2-3; TRBD2 aligns across 10 bases. This CDR3 has 17 amino acids. In germline, CDR1 is SNHLY, CDR2 FYNNEI. After removal of 7 bases from V and 5 bases from J, the junction contained 15 bases not matched to a gene. CDR3 amino acids: CASIPRRTSGNKDTQYF. In DNA, the CDR3 is TGTGCCAGCATCCCACGCCGTACTAGCGGGAACAAAGATACGCAGTATTTT.

The table lists this clonotype with a few counts. The chain links TRBV15 to TRBJ2-3; 12 nucleotides line up with TRBD2. Unmatched junction bases numbered 6, after V lost 3 bases and J lost 5 bases. The germline V gene has CDR1 LNHNV and CDR2 YYDKDF (reference sequence). This CDR3 region has 16 residues. CDR3 sequence: CATSSATSGRIDTQYF. CDR3 nucleotide sequence: TGTGCCACCAGCAGTGCCACTAGCGGGAGGATAGATACGCAGTATTTT.

This clonotype was found many times. V usage is TRBV20-1 and J usage is TRBJ2-3; 9 positions match TRBD2. Germline V CDR1 and CDR2: DFQATT, SNEGSKA (reference sequence). The CDR3 spans 13 residues. The junction had 6 bases not matched to a gene; V was cut back by 6 bases and J by 5 bases. CDR3 sequence: CSAPAGGIDTQYF. The CDR3 DNA follows: TGCAGTGCACCAGCGGGGGGTATAGATACGCAGTATTTT.

This clonotype was observed a few times. This chain joins TRBV5-1 and TRBJ1-2; no clear D. The CDR3 runs 16 residues. Germline V gene sequence: CDR1 SGHRS, CDR2 YFSETQ. Trimming shortened V by 4 bases and J by 0 bases, and 16 bases separated the two germline ends. The CDR3 sequence is CASSIAGEAANYGYTF. The DNA for the CDR3 is TGCGCCAGCAGCATAGCCGGGGAGGCGGCTAACTATGGCTACACCTTC.

The chain combines TRBV20-1 with TRBJ1-1, with a tentative D call TRBD1 (5 bases). Trimming cost V 4 bases and J 0 bases, with 9 bases left between them. CDR3 size: 13 residues. The germline gives CDR1 DFQATT, CDR2 SNEGSKA (reference sequence). CDR3 sequence: CSAMPTVNTEAFF. CDR3 sequence (DNA): TGCAGTGCTATGCCGACAGTGAACACTGAAGCTTTCTTT.

CDR3 in DNA: TGTGCCAGCAGCGAGGGGTTGGGATCACCCCTCCACTTT. Protein: CASSEGLGSPLHF. The V and J genes are TRBV9 and TRBJ1-6; tentatively, D is TRBD1 (5 bases). CDR1 SGDLS and CDR2 YYNGEE come from the germline V gene. Trimming stripped 3 bases from V and 10 bases from J, with 11 bases between. The CDR3 has 13 residues. Full variable domain (missing parts from reference TRBV9 and TRBJ1-6): DSGVTQTPKHLITATGQRVTLRCSPRSGDLSVYWYQQSLDQGLQFLIQYYNGEERAKGNILERFSAQQFPDLHSELNLSSLELGDSALYFCASSEGLGSPLHFGNGTRLTVT.

The chain combines TRBV24-1 with TRBJ2-5, with D maybe TRBD1 (6 bases). The germline CDR1 and CDR2 sequences are KGHDR and SFDVKD. V lost 7 bases to trimming and J lost 5 bases, with 16 bases between them. The CDR3 sequence is 14 residues long. CDR3 coding DNA: TGTGCCACCAGGCAAACAGGGTTCGGCGAGACCCAGTACTTC. Encoded protein: CATRQTGFGETQYF.